The T cell receptor (beta chain) described here comes from a study of blood T cell repertoires in COVID-19. Looking at the study overall: Sites in the United States, Italy and Spain provided acute and convalescent COVID-19 samples. PBMCs, B-cell-depleted T cells, or T cells provided the cDNA or gDNA that made up the material.

Per the original methods: Estimation of nucleated cell counts relied on the amplification of reference gene primers. Only in-frame clones appear in the TCRdb table, and some are missing; sequencing was by immunoSEQ multiplex PCR. V and J calls and clone size follow that table, whereas D and trimming were derived from the DNA. The sample consists of 100,000 to 120,000 clones, around nine tenths of them appearing once. Germline trimming cut 0 bases from V and 0 bases from J; bases unmatched to any gene: 5. Germline lookup yields CDR1 SGDLS and CDR2 YYNGEE. The length of the CDR3 is 16 residues. Sequences were obtained from peripheral blood. The sequence came from a woman in her 70s who had recovered from COVID-19. The chain recombines TRBV9 with TRBJ2-7; TRBD2 matches 8 bases. CDR3 residues: CASSVDTSGFSYEQYF. The CDR3 region has the DNA TGTGCCAGCAGCGTAGATACTAGCGGATTCTCCTACGAGCAGTACTTC.